Sequencing of this T cell receptor beta chain was carried out in a study of regulatory T cells in long-lasting Graves disease. The sample holds many counts of this clonotype. The antigen is unknown. Per germline, CDR1 SEHNR and CDR2 FQNEAQ (reference sequence). The V and J ends lost 3 bases and 0 bases, in that order; junction bases with no gene match: 5. There are 16 residues in the CDR3. The time point here: newly diagnosed GD, antithyroid drugs for less than 3 months. Isolated PBMC RNA provided the starting material for the TCR library. Arm-PCR of CDR3 regions and iRepertoire HTBI primers were the basis on which TCR beta libraries were built. TCRdb passed the multiplex PCR reads through MiXCR, listing each CDR3 protein once. The data hold over 500,000 distinct CDR3 sequences, with 16% observed a single time. General study findings and limits: Relative to new patients (approximately 1,000), persistent patients exhibited greater sharing of public clonotypes (over 2,500). TCR diversity was lower in persistent than newly diagnosed Graves' disease.

The sample also formed part of further work on T cells in Graves' hyperthyroidism and ophthalmopathy. That paper notes: Graves' hyperthyroidism without ophthalmopathy progression within 18 months was termed stable. First-round RT-PCR targeting the TCR CDR3 was performed with the HTBI primer set.

This TCR was recovered from a woman aged 25 to 39 with Graves disease. The chain combines TRBV7-9 with TRBJ1-3; 7 positions match TRBD1. The sample was peripheral blood mononuclear cells (PBMCs), taken at new diagnosis, from a patient treated with antithyroid drugs. The CDR3 here is CASSLGQPNSGNTIYF. As DNA, the CDR3 is TGTGCCAGCAGCTTGGGACAGCCGAACTCTGGAAACACCATATATTTT.